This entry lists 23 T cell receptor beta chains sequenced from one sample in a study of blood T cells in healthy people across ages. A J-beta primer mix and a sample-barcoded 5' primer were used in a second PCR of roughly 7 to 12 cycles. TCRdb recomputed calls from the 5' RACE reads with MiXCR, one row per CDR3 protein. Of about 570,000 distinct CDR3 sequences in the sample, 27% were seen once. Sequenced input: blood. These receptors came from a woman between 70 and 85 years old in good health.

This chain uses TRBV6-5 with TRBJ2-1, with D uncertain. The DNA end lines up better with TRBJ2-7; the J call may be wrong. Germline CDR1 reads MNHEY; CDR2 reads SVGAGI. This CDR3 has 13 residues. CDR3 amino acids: CASSGRTSYEQYF. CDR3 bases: TGTGCCAGCAGCGGGCGTACATCCTACGAGCAGTACTTC.

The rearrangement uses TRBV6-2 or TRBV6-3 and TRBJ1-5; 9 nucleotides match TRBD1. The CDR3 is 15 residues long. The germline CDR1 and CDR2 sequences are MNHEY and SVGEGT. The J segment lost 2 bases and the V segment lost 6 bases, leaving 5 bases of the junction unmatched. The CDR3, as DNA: TGTGCCAGCAGCCGGGACAGGGCTGGCAATCAGCCCCAGCATTTT. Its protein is CASSRDRAGNQPQHF.

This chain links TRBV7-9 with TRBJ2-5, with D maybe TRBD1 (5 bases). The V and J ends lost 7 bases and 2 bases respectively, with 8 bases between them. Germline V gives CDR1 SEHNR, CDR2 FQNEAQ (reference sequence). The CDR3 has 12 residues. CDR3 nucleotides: TGTGCCAGCAAACAGGTTCAAGAGACCCAGTACTTC. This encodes CASKQVQETQYF.

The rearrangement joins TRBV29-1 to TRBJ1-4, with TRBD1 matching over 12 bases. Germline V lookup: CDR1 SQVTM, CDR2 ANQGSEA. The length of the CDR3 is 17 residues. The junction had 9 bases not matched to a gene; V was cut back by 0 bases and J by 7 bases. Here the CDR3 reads CSVEDLGTGGFGEKLFF. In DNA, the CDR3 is TGCAGCGTTGAAGACCTGGGGACAGGGGGCTTCGGTGAAAAACTGTTTTTT.

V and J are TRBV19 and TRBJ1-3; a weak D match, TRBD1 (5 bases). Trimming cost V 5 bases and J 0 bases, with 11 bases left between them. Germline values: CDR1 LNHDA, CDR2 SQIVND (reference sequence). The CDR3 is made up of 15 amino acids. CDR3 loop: CASSPDSYSGNTIYF. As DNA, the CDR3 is TGTGCCAGTAGTCCCGACAGCTACTCTGGAAACACCATATATTTT.

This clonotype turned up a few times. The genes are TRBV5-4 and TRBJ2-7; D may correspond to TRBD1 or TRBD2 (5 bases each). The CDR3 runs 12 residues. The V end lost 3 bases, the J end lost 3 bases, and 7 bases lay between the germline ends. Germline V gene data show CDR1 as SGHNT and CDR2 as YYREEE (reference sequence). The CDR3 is CASSWDHYEQYF. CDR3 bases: TGTGCCAGCAGCTGGGACCACTACGAGCAGTACTTC.

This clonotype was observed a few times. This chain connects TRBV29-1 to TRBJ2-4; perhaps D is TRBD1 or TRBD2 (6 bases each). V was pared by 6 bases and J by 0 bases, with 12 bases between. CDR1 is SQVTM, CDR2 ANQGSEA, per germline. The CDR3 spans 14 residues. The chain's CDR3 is CSVGGPLAKNIQYF. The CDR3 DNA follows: TGCAGCGTAGGGGGGCCTTTAGCCAAAAACATTCAGTACTTC.

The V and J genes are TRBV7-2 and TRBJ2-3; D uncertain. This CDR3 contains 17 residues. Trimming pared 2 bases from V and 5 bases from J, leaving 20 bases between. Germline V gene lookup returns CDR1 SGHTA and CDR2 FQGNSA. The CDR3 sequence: CASSLRGSTPTGDTQYF. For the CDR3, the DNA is TGTGCCAGCAGCTTACGAGGATCGACGCCTACGGGAGATACGCAGTATTTT.

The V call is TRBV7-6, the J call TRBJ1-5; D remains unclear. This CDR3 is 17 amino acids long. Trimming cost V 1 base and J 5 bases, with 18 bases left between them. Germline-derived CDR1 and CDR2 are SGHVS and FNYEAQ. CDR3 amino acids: CASSLEDSRLSDQPQHF. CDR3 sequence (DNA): TGTGCCAGCAGCTTAGAGGACTCCCGGCTGTCAGATCAGCCCCAGCATTTT.

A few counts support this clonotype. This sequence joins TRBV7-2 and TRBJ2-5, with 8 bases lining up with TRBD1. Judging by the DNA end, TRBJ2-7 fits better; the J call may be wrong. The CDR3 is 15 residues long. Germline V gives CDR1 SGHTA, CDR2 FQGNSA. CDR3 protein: CASSISFGTGYEQYF. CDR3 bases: TGTGCCAGCAGCATATCTTTCGGGACAGGTTACGAGCAGTACTTC.

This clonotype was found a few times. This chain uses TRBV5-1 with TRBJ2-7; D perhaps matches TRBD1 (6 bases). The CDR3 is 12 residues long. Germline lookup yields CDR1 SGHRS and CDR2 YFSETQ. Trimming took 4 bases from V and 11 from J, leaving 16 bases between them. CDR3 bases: TGCGCCAGCAGCCCACATACAGGGAGTAAGTACTTC. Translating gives CASSPHTGSKYF.

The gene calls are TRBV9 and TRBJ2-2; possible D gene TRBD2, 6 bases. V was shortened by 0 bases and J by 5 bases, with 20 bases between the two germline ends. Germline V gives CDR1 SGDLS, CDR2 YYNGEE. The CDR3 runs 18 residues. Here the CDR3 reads CASSVATDGGVKTGELFF. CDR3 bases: TGTGCCAGCAGCGTAGCTACGGACGGAGGGGTAAAGACCGGGGAGCTGTTTTTT.

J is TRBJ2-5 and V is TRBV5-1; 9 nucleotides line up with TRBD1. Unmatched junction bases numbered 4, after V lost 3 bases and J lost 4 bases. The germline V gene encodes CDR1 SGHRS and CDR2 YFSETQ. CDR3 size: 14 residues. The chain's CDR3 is CASSYTGGGETQYF. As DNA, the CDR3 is TGCGCCAGCAGCTATACAGGGGGCGGAGAGACCCAGTACTTC.

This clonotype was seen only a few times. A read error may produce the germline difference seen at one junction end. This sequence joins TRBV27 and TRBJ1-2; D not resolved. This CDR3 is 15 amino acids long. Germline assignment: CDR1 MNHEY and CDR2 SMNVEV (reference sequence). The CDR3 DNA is TGCGCCAGCAGCCTTTCGGGATCCCGGGGCTATGGCTACACCTTC. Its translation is CASSLSGSRGYGYTF.

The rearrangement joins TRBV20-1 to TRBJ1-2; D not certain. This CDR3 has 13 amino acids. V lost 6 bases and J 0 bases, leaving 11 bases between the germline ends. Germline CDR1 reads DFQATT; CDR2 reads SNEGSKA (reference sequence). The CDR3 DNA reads TGCAGTGCGGAGAGTATGGCTAACTATGGCTACACCTTC. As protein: CSAESMANYGYTF.

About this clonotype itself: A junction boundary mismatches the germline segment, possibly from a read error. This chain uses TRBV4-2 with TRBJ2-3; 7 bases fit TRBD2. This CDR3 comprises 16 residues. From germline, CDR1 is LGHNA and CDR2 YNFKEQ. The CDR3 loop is CAGSQRDYPDGDTQYF. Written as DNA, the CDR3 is TGTGCCGGCAGCCAGAGGGACTACCCAGACGGGGATACGCAGTATTTT.

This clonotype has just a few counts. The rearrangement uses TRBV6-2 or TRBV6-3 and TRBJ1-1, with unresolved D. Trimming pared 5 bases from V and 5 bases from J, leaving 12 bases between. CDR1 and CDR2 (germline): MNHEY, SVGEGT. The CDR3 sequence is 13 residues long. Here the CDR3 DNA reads TGTGCCAGCAGTGCGCGGGAATGGACTGAAGCTTTCTTT. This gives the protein CASSAREWTEAFF.

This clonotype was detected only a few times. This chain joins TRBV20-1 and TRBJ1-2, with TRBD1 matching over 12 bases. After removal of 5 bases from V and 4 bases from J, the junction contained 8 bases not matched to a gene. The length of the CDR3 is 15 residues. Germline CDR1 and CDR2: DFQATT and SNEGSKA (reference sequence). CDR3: CSAPGTGGRVYGYTF. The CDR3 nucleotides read TGCAGTGCTCCCGGGACAGGGGGCCGTGTCTATGGCTACACCTTC.

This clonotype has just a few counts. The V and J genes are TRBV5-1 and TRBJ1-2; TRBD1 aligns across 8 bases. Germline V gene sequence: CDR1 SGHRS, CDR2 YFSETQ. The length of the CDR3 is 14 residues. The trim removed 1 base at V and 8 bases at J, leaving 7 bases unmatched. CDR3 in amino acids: CASSLRQGARGYTF. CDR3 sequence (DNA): TGCGCCAGCAGCTTGAGGCAGGGGGCGCGGGGCTACACCTTC.

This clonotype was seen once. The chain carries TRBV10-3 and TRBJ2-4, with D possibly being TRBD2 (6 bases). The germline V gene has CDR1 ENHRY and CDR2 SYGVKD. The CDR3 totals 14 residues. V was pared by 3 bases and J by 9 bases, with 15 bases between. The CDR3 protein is CAISEVADGGIQYF. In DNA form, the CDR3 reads TGTGCCATCAGTGAAGTAGCGGACGGGGGCATTCAGTACTTC.

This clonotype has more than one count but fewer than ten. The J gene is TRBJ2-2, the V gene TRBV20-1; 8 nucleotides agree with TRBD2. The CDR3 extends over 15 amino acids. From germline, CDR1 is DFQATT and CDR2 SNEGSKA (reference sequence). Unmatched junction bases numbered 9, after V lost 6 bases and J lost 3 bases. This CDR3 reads CSARHGGAYTGELFF. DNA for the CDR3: TGCAGTGCCCGACACGGGGGGGCCTACACCGGGGAGCTGTTTTTT.

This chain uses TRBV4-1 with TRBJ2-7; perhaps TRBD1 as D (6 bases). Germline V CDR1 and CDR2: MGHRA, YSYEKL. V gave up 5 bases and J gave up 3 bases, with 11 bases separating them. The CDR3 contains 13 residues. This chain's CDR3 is CASSYDRSYEQYF. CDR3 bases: TGCGCCAGCAGCTATGACAGGAGCTACGAGCAGTACTTC.

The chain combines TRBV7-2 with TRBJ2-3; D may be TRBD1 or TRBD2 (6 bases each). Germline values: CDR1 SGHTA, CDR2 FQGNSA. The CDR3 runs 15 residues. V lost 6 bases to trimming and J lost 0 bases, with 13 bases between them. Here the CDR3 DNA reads TGTGCCAGCAGACCTAGGGGGACTAGCACAGATACGCAGTATTTT. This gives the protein CASRPRGTSTDTQYF.